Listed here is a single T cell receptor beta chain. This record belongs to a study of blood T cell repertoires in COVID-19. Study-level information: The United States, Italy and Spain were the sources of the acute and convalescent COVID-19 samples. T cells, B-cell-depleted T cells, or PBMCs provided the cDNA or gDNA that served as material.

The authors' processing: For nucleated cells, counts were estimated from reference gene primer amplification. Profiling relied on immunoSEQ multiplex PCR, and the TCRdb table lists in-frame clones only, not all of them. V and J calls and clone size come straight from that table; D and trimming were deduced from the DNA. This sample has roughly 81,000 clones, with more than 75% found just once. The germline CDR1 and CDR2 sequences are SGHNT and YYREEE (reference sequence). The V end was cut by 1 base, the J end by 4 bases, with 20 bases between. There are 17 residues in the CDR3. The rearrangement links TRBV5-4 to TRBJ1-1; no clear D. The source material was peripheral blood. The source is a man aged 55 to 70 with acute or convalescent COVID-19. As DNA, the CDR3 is TGTGCCAGCAGCTTGCGGCAGGCAATCAACGTGGGCACTGAAGCTTTCTTT. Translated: CASSLRQAINVGTEAFF.